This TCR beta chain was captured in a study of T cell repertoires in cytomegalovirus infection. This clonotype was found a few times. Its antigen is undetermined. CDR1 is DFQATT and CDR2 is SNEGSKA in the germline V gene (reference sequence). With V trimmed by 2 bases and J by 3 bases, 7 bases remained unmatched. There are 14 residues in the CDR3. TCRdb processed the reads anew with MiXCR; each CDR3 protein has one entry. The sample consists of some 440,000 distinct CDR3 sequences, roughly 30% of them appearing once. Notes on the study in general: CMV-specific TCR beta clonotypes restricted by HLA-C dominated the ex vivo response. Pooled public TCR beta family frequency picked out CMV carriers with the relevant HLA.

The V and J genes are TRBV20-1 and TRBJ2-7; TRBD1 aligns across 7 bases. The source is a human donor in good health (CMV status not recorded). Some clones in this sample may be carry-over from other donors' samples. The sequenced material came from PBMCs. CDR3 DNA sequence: TGCAGTGCTAGAATGGACAGGACCAACTACGAGCAGTACTTC. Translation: CSARMDRTNYEQYF.